Sequencing of this T cell receptor beta chain was carried out in a study of T cells in Graves' hyperthyroidism and ophthalmopathy. Amplification targeted TCR beta CDR3 regions from RNA transcripts. The primer set for the first-round RT-PCR of the TCR CDR3 was HTBI. Via MiXCR, TCRdb re-called the multiplex PCR reads, giving one row per CDR3 protein. The data contain about 530,000 distinct CDR3 sequences, 17% of them singletons. Out of less than 12 ml of fresh peripheral blood came the PBMCs. V dropped 5 bases and J dropped 7 bases, with 21 bases sitting between them. Germline lookup yields CDR1 SGHAT and CDR2 FQDESV (reference sequence). The CDR3 has 15 amino acids. In its sample, this clonotype was seen many times.

The sequenced material came from blood. V gene TRBV11-1 combines with J gene TRBJ2-7; D uncertain. The source is a young woman with Graves' ophthalmopathy. This CDR3 is CASSPRVTPSWEQYF. The CDR3 nucleotides read TGTGCCAGCAGCCCGCGTGTGACACCCTCCTGGGAGCAGTACTTC.